Each of the 30 T cell receptor beta chains below was sequenced from the same sample in a study of cytotoxic CD8 clonotypes in ibrutinib-treated CLL. This table comes from immunoSEQ multiplex PCR, and its TCRdb copy is limited to in-frame clones, with some not included. The sample carries about 140,000 clones, 80% recorded once. This sample comprised PBMCs, obtained after 36 months of ibrutinib treatment. The receptor source for this set is a human donor with chronic lymphocytic leukemia.

The chain joins TRBV19 to TRBJ1-1; 8 bases match TRBD1. The trim removed 9 bases at V and 0 bases at J, leaving 12 bases unmatched. CDR3 length equals 16 residues. Germline V gene data show CDR1 as LNHDA and CDR2 as SQIVND (reference sequence). The CDR3 protein is CASRAGTGTMNTEAFF. The DNA of the CDR3 is TGTGCCAGCCGTGCAGGGACAGGAACCATGAACACTGAAGCTTTCTTT. The complete variable domain, with remaining parts taken from reference TRBV19 and TRBJ1-1, reads DGGITQSPKYLFRKEGQNVTLSCEQNLNHDAMYWYRQDPGQGLRLIYYSQIVNDFQKGDIAEGYSVSREKKESFPLTVTSAQKNPTAFYLCASRAGTGTMNTEAFFGQGTRLTVV.

This clone has a single count. The CDR3 reads CASSQLLRYREGGHYGYTF. The CDR3 DNA reads TGTGCCAGCAGCCAACTGCTAAGATACAGGGAGGGGGGACACTATGGCTACACCTTC. The V gene is TRBV7-9, the J gene TRBJ1-2; the D gene is possibly TRBD1 (6 bases). The length of the CDR3 is 19 residues. V was cut by 5 bases and J by 3 bases, with 28 bases left in between. Looked up from germline, CDR1 is SEHNR and CDR2 is FQNEAQ (reference sequence).

The chain combines TRBV18 with TRBJ2-1, with unresolved D. The CDR3 sequence is 13 residues long. V lost 1 base to trimming and J lost 2 bases, with 3 bases between them. The V gene's germline CDR1 is KGHSH and CDR2 LQKENI. CDR3 nucleotides: TGTGCCAGCTCACCACTACCCTACAATGAGCAGTTCTTC. This translates into CASSPLPYNEQFF. The full variable domain, in which reference TRBV18 and TRBJ2-1 provide the parts outside the CDR3, is NAGVMQNPRHLVRRRGQEARLRCSPMKGHSHVYWYRQLPEEGLKFMVYLQKENIIDESGMPKERFSAEFPKEGPSILRIQQVVRGDSAAYFCASSPLPYNEQFFGPGTRLTVL.

The V gene is TRBV9, the J gene TRBJ2-7, with 10 bases identical to TRBD1. J gave up 6 bases and V 0 bases, and 6 bases lay outside the gene matches. This CDR3 has 15 residues. The germline V gene encodes CDR1 SGDLS and CDR2 YYNGEE. The CDR3 DNA is TGTGCCAGCAGCGTAGGACAGACAGGGGGCGCCGAGCAGTACTTC. It translates to CASSVGQTGGAEQYF.

J is TRBJ2-1 and V is TRBV9; D is unclear. CDR1 and CDR2 from the germline V gene are SGDLS and YYNGEE. The V end lost 6 bases, the J end lost 0 bases, and 10 bases lay between the germline ends. This CDR3 spans 14 amino acids. CDR3 sequence (DNA): TGTGCCAGCACACCGCTAAGCTCCTACAATGAGCAGTTCTTC. Translated: CASTPLSSYNEQFF.

This chain joins TRBV4-1 and TRBJ1-5, with no clear D. CDR1 is MGHRA and CDR2 is YSYEKL in the germline V gene. The CDR3 loop spans 13 amino acids. Trimming cost V 0 bases and J 5 bases, with 5 bases left between them. The CDR3 loop is CASSQDLYQPQHF. As DNA, the CDR3 is TGCGCCAGCAGCCAAGACCTATATCAGCCCCAGCATTTT.

In regard to this clone: The same CDR3 can be traced to other DNA sequences in this sample. This chain links TRBV10-3 with TRBJ2-7; D ambiguous. V shed 6 bases and J shed 1 base, with 7 bases lying between them. This CDR3 has 12 amino acids. Germline lookup yields CDR1 ENHRY and CDR2 SYGVKD. The CDR3 coding sequence is TGTGCCATCAGCGATAAGTCCTACGAGCAGTACTTC. Amino acids: CAISDKSYEQYF.

The chain employs TRBV19 and TRBJ1-2, with 7 bases matching TRBD1. This CDR3 comprises 14 residues. Germline CDR1 is LNHDA and CDR2 is SQIVND (reference sequence). V lost 6 bases and J lost 2; bases outside the gene matches: 6. CDR3 amino acids: CASSHQQGNYGYTF. Here the CDR3 DNA reads TGTGCCAGTAGCCATCAACAGGGGAACTATGGCTACACCTTC.

V and J are TRBV10-1 and TRBJ1-2; D remains ambiguous. The CDR3 totals 12 residues. Deletions cut 3 bases from V and 5 bases from J, with 7 bases between. The V gene's germline CDR1 is WNHNN and CDR2 SYGVQD (reference sequence). The CDR3 loop reads CASSDWSYGYTF. The CDR3 nucleotides read TGCGCCAGCAGTGACTGGAGTTATGGCTACACCTTC.

The chain combines TRBV5-1 with TRBJ2-5, with unresolved D. The CDR3 sequence is 15 residues long. CDR1 is SGHRS, CDR2 YFSETQ, per germline. Trimming removed 0 bases from V and 5 bases from J, with 14 bases in between. DNA of the CDR3: TGCGCCAGCAGCTTGGGTGCGGATCAAGGGGAGACCCAGTACTTC. It yields the protein CASSLGADQGETQYF.

The genes are TRBV30 and TRBJ2-5, with D unresolved. CDR3 length: 12 residues. From germline, CDR1 is GTSNPN and CDR2 SVGIG (reference sequence). Trimming shortened V by 0 bases and J by 2 bases, and 4 bases separated the two germline ends. DNA for the CDR3: TGTGCCTGGAGTGTAGGGCAAGAGACCCAGTACTTC. As protein: CAWSVGQETQYF.

The rearrangement joins TRBV5-1 to TRBJ2-2, with TRBD1 identical over 7 bases. The CDR3 spans 19 residues. Losses at the gene ends were 4 bases for V and 0 bases for J; bases not matched to a gene: 15. CDR1 SGHRS and CDR2 YFSETQ come from the germline V gene. The CDR3 loop is CASSRSSGTALANTGELFF. The DNA for the CDR3 is TGCGCCAGCAGCCGATCCTCCGGGACAGCTCTCGCGAACACCGGGGAGCTGTTTTTT.

The rearrangement links TRBV23-1 to TRBJ1-6; D is perhaps TRBD1 (5 bases). TRBV23-1 belongs to the ORF category, with a function that is uncertain. V was cut by 3 bases and J by 3 bases, with 21 bases left in between. The CDR3 length is 19 residues. The CDR3 nucleotides read TGCGCCAGCAGTCATCATATGATTACGGGGCCGTACTATAATTCACCCCTCCACTTT. Its protein is CASSHHMITGPYYNSPLHF.

The CDR3 coding sequence is TGTGCCCTGACTTGGTCGGGGAAAAACATTCAGTACTTC. This encodes CALTWSGKNIQYF. The J gene is TRBJ2-4, the V gene TRBV30, with a weak D call TRBD2 (5 bases). V was trimmed by 8 bases and J by 4 bases, leaving 15 bases between them. The CDR3 is made up of 13 amino acids. The germline gives CDR1 GTSNPN, CDR2 SVGIG (reference sequence).

V is TRBV10-2 and J is TRBJ2-2, with TRBD2 identical over 9 bases. The germline gives CDR1 WSHSY, CDR2 SAAADI. The CDR3 extends over 15 amino acids. J was trimmed by 7 bases and V by 10 bases; bases with no gene match: 13. For the CDR3, the DNA is TGCGCCACCGCGACCCAGCGGGGGGTAGTCGGGGAGCTGTTTTTT. It codes for CATATQRGVVGELFF.

The chain is built from TRBV2 and TRBJ2-1; D gene uncertain. Germline V gives CDR1 SNHLY, CDR2 FYNNEI. The CDR3 is 13 residues long. The germline V and J ends were trimmed by 6 bases and 7 bases, with 13 bases remaining between them. CDR3 nucleotide sequence: TGTGCCAGCAGGAGAGCCGTGGTAAATGAGCAGTTCTTC. Translated, it gives CASRRAVVNEQFF.

The chain links TRBV19 to TRBJ2-1; D uncertain. CDR3 length equals 14 residues. V was clipped by 8 bases and J by 7 bases, with 18 bases between them. The germline CDR1 and CDR2 sequences are LNHDA and SQIVND (reference sequence). Written as DNA, the CDR3 is TGTGCCAGTGGTTTGGGCGTTCTGGTGAATGAGCAGTTCTTC. It yields the protein CASGLGVLVNEQFF.

The chain links TRBV6-6 to TRBJ2-1; D gene uncertain. V was cut by 2 bases and J by 6 bases, with 14 bases left in between. CDR1 is MNHNY, CDR2 SVGAGI, per germline (reference sequence). CDR3 length: 15 residues. In DNA form, the CDR3 reads TGTGCCAGCAGTTACGGACGACCCGAACTCAATGAGCAGTTCTTC. Amino acids: CASSYGRPELNEQFF.

The chain joins TRBV28 to TRBJ1-2; 8 bases agree with TRBD1. V lost 2 bases and J lost 4; bases outside the gene matches: 9. From germline, CDR1 is MDHEN and CDR2 SYDVKM. This CDR3 comprises 16 residues. The CDR3 DNA sequence: TGTGCCAGCAGTTTAGGGAGCCAGGGGGCCTTCTATGGCTACACCTTC. Protein: CASSLGSQGAFYGYTF.

This sequence joins TRBV11-2 and TRBJ1-4; D remains ambiguous. The CDR3 contains 15 residues. Per germline, CDR1 SGHAT and CDR2 FQNNGV. Trimming cost V 1 base and J 2 bases, with 8 bases left between them. The CDR3 DNA reads as TGTGCCAGCAGCTTAGGGAAGTATACTAATGAAAAACTGTTTTTT. The encoded protein is CASSLGKYTNEKLFF.

The gene calls are TRBV5-6 and TRBJ1-1; no firm D call. V lost 4 bases and J lost 0, with 13 bases in between. Germline CDR1 and CDR2: SGHDT and YYEEEE. The CDR3 covers 15 residues. The CDR3, as DNA: TGTGCCAGCAGCCCGTACATTCTAATGAACACTGAAGCTTTCTTT. Translating gives CASSPYILMNTEAFF.

As concerns this clone: One junction end does not reproduce the germline sequence, and a read error may be involved. The chain employs TRBV6-1 and TRBJ2-7; no reliable D call. The CDR3 loop spans 12 amino acids. Germline V gene data show CDR1 as MNHNS and CDR2 as SASEGT. CDR3 bases: TGTGCCATCAGTGAAGGGTTCTACGAGCAGTACTTC. This codes for CAISEGFYEQYF.

As to this clone: An end of the junction differs from the germline gene, which may be a read error. The sample carries other DNA sequences with the same CDR3. This chain uses TRBV9 with TRBJ2-3, with 9 nucleotides matching TRBD1. The germline V gene has CDR1 SGDLS and CDR2 YYNGEE. The CDR3 totals 14 residues. CDR3 coding DNA: TGTGCTAGCAGCGTGGGACAGGGTCCAGATACGCAGTATTTT. This sequence encodes CASSVGQGPDTQYF. Full variable domain (remainder filled in from reference TRBV9 and TRBJ2-3): DSGVTQTPKHLITATGQRVTLRCSPRSGDLSVYWYQQSLDQGLQFLIQYYNGEERAKGNILERFSAQQFPDLHSELNLSSLELGDSALYFCASSVGQGPDTQYFGPGTRLTVL.

The V gene is TRBV11-2, the J gene TRBJ2-1; 8 bases are a match to TRBD2. V shed 5 bases and J 4 bases; nucleotides not matched to a gene: 7. This CDR3 spans 15 amino acids. Germline V CDR1 and CDR2: SGHAT, FQNNGV. CDR3 region: CASSHLAGNYNEQFF. The CDR3 nucleotides read TGTGCCAGCAGCCATCTAGCGGGTAATTACAATGAGCAGTTCTTC.

This clone was found a few times. The CDR3 loop reads CASSLGLGDNSPLHF. The CDR3 bases are TGTGCCAGCAGTTTAGGCCTAGGGGATAATTCACCCCTCCACTTT. V gene TRBV28 combines with J gene TRBJ1-6; D might be TRBD1 (5 bases). V lost 2 bases and J 5 bases, leaving 10 bases between the germline ends. The CDR3 consists of 15 residues. In germline, CDR1 is MDHEN, CDR2 SYDVKM.

The CDR3 loop reads CATGTTNLLGEQFF. CDR3 nucleotides: TGTGCCACTGGGACTACCAACCTCTTGGGTGAGCAGTTCTTC. The V and J genes are TRBV10-3 and TRBJ2-1, with 7 bases identical to TRBD2. The ends lost 10 bases at V and 9 bases at J; junction bases unmatched: 15. Per germline, CDR1 ENHRY and CDR2 SYGVKD. CDR3 length: 14 residues.

J is TRBJ1-5 and V is TRBV12-5; no clear D. Germline lookup yields CDR1 LGHNT and CDR2 FRNRAP. This CDR3 region has 13 residues. Trimming shortened V by 2 bases and J by 10 bases, and 12 bases separated the two germline ends. CDR3 region: CASGLMNRAPQHF. CDR3 DNA: TGTGCTAGTGGTTTGATGAACCGGGCCCCCCAGCATTTT.

The J gene is TRBJ2-3, the V gene TRBV4-1; 8 bases fit TRBD1. Per the germline V gene, CDR1 is MGHRA and CDR2 is YSYEKL. The V segment lost 4 bases and the J segment 0 bases; nucleotides outside the gene matches: 9. The CDR3 runs to 17 residues. CDR3 bases: TGCGCCAGCAGCCCTTGGGACAGGACCTCTAGCACAGATACGCAGTATTTT. This translates into CASSPWDRTSSTDTQYF.

The genes are TRBV29-1 and TRBJ1-1; 8 bases fit TRBD1. Germline V gene lookup returns CDR1 SQVTM and CDR2 ANQGSEA. The ends lost 7 bases at V and 5 bases at J; junction bases unmatched: 9. The CDR3 has 13 amino acids. The DNA of the CDR3 is TGCAGCGCGCAGACAGGGGCGAAGACTGAAGCTTTCTTT. Amino acid sequence: CSAQTGAKTEAFF.

This chain uses TRBV5-1 with TRBJ2-7; 7 bases are a match to TRBD2. The J segment lost 1 base and the V segment lost 2 bases, leaving 6 bases of the junction unmatched. Germline V gene data show CDR1 as SGHRS and CDR2 as YFSETQ. The CDR3 loop spans 15 amino acids. The CDR3 sequence is CASSLGLVPSYEQYF. CDR3 DNA: TGCGCCAGCAGCTTAGGACTAGTGCCATCCTACGAGCAGTACTTC.